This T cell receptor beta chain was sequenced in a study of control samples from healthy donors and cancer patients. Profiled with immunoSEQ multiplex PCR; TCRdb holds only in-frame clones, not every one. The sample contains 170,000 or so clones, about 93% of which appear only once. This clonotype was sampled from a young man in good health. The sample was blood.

CDR3 coding DNA: TGTGCCAGCAGCTCCAATACAGGGGGCGAGGGGTATGGCTACACCTTC. It codes for CASSSNTGGEGYGYTF. This sequence joins TRBV7-2 and TRBJ1-2; 9 nucleotides agree with TRBD1. V was pared by 4 bases and J by 5 bases, with 11 bases of the junction left unmatched. The CDR3 runs to 16 residues. Per the germline V gene, CDR1 is SGHTA and CDR2 is FQGNSA.